The rows below give T cell receptor beta chains drawn from one sample of a study of cytomegalovirus exposure and HLA in healthy donors. Sequencing was performed with immunoSEQ multiplex PCR; in TCRdb, only in-frame clones are kept and a portion is missing. Of fewer than 150,000 clones in the sample, about 73% were seen once. Material for sequencing was PBMCs. The receptor set was obtained from a woman between 50 and 59 years old in good health and CMV-seropositive. CDR3s include the opening cysteine and the closing phenylalanine or tryptophan. A D gene is named only where the DNA matches it firmly. Only part of the rows carry a size: once, few, many, or a class if the clone is expanded.

>NA|TRBV6-5|NA|NA
CASSYRGSSYEQYF
>TRBJ2-7|TRBV7-6|TRBD1|NA
CASSLGTGTPSTYEQYF
>TRBJ1-4|TRBV4-3|TRBD1|NA
CASSQGTGGREKLFF
>TRBJ1-5|TRBV5-5|TRBD1|NA
CASSLAGGNQPQHF
>TRBJ2-7|TRBV19|TRBD1|NA
CASSGDSSYEQYF
>TRBJ1-5|TRBV19|NA|NA
CASSIGVNQPQHF
>TRBJ2-7|TRBV14|TRBD2|NA
CASSQVSGGDEQYF
>TRBJ1-4|TRBV5-4|TRBD1|NA
CASSSSTGLWGNEKLFF
>TRBJ1-5|TRBV6-1|NA|once
CASSNRDQPQHF
>TRBJ2-2|TRBV5-4|TRBD2|once
CASSAGVGSGGSNTGELFF
>TRBJ2-5|TRBV5-6|TRBD1|NA
CASSGRQGGQETQYF